This T cell receptor (beta chain) came from a study of control samples from healthy donors and cancer patients. The J segment lost 7 bases and the V segment lost 3 bases, leaving 2 bases of the junction unmatched. Germline loops: CDR1 LGHDT, CDR2 YNNKEL (reference sequence). The CDR3 totals 13 residues. Libraries were prepared by immunoSEQ multiplex PCR; TCRdb keeps only in-frame clonotypes and omits some of them. There are under 85,000 clones in the sample; 80% to 95% occur only once, and roughly 1.2% lies in the top ten. The V and J genes are TRBV3-1 (or the pseudogene TRBV3-2) and TRBJ2-2; 7 nucleotides line up with TRBD2. The source is a woman between 35 and 50 years old with lung cancer. The sample taken for sequencing was PBMCs. CDR3 nucleotides: TGTGCCAGCAGCCAGGGGGGGGGCGGGGAGCTGTTTTTT. It specifies CASSQGGGGELFF.